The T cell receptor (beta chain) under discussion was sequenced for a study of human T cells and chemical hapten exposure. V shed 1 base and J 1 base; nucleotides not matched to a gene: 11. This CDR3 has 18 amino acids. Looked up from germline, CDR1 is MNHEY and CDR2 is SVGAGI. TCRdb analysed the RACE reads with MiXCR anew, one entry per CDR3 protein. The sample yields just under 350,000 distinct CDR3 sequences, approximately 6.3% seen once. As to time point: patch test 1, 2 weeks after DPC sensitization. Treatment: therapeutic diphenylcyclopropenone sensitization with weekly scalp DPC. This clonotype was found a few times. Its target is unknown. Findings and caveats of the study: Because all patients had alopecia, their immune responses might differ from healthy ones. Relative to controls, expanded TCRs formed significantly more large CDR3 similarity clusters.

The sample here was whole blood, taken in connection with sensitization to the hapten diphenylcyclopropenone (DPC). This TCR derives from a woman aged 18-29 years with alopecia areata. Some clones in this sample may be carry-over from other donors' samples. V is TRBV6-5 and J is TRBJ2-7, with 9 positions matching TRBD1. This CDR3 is CASSYLTGGGSGSYEQYF. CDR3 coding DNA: TGTGCCAGCAGTTACTTGACAGGGGGGGGAAGTGGGTCCTACGAGCAGTACTTC.